What follows are 24 T cell receptor beta chains derived from one specimen sequenced in a study of blood T cells in healthy people across ages (dated by TCRdb to between 2014 and 2016). Library construction relied on 5' RACE. Sequencing instrument: Illumina HiSeq 2500. A second PCR of roughly 6 to 12 cycles was run with a J-beta primer mix and a sample-barcoded 5' primer. TCRdb redid the processing of the public reads, applying fastp at Q25 and MiXCR, and retained in-frame beta chains. Here each entry gathers all rows of one CDR3 protein and keeps the most common genes and DNA. Present in this sample are more than 1.4 million distinct CDR3 sequences, roughly 45% of which were seen just once. The ten largest clones add up to roughly 7.7% of the sample. Specimen: blood. The receptors originated from a woman aged 18-30 years in good health.

V usage is TRBV28 and J usage is TRBJ2-5; TRBD1 matches at 9 bases. Unmatched junction bases numbered 21, after V lost 2 bases and J lost 11 bases. The CDR3 loop spans 18 amino acids. CDR1 and CDR2 from the germline V gene are MDHEN and SYDVKM. The CDR3 nucleotides are TGTGCCAGCAGTTTACTCAAAGGGGACAGGGTAATGCGTGATGAGCAGTACTTC. Translated, it gives CASSLLKGDRVMRDEQYF.

This clonotype appeared a few times. The rearrangement uses TRBV11-1 and TRBJ2-3, with 10 nucleotides matching TRBD2. Germline V lookup: CDR1 SGHAT, CDR2 FQDESV (reference sequence). With 5 bases clipped from V and 4 bases from J, the junction kept 18 bases outside the gene matches. The CDR3 loop spans 19 amino acids. The CDR3 nucleotides are TGTGCCAGCAGCCCACAACAAAGCGGGAGGGCCGGTTTACCAGATACGCAGTATTTT. This gives the protein CASSPQQSGRAGLPDTQYF.

This chain joins TRBV12-3 or TRBV12-4 and TRBJ2-1; possibly TRBD1 for D (5 bases). This CDR3 region has 13 residues. Between the trimmed V and J ends, which lost 6 bases and 10 bases, there was a span of 16 bases. For the CDR3, the DNA is TGTGCCAGCAGACCGACAGAGTTGGGCGAGCAGTTCTTC. As protein: CASRPTELGEQFF.

This chain joins TRBV9 and TRBJ1-1; perhaps TRBD1 as D (6 bases). The CDR3 extends over 15 amino acids. V was pared by 3 bases and J by 0 bases, with 12 bases between. Germline loops: CDR1 SGDLS, CDR2 YYNGEE. The CDR3 reads CASSAAGTLNTEAFF. The DNA for the CDR3 is TGTGCCAGCAGCGCGGCCGGGACACTGAACACTGAAGCTTTCTTT.

The chain couples TRBV30 to TRBJ1-4; no clear D. Between the trimmed V and J ends, which lost 4 bases and 7 bases, there was a span of 13 bases. This CDR3 is 13 amino acids long. CDR1 and CDR2 (germline): GTSNPN, SVGIG (reference sequence). The chain's CDR3 is CAWTFGSVEKLFF. The CDR3 nucleotides read TGTGCCTGGACCTTCGGATCGGTTGAAAAACTGTTTTTT.

This chain connects TRBV5-1 to TRBJ2-5; D unclear. V dropped 0 bases and J dropped 5 bases, with 14 bases sitting between them. Germline assignment: CDR1 SGHRS and CDR2 YFSETQ. CDR3 size: 15 residues. CDR3 protein: CASSLARVGLETQYF. The CDR3 DNA is TGCGCCAGCAGCTTGGCGCGTGTAGGGCTGGAGACCCAGTACTTC.

This clonotype was seen only once. The junction differs from germline at one of its ends, possibly a read error. The rearrangement uses TRBV27 and TRBJ1-2; D may be TRBD1 (5 bases). Germline lookup yields CDR1 MNHEY and CDR2 SMNVEV (reference sequence). This CDR3 has 13 amino acids. CDR3 in DNA: TGTACCAGCAGTCCCGGGGACGTCTATGGCTACACCTTC. This codes for CTSSPGDVYGYTF.

The V and J genes are TRBV6-5 and TRBJ1-4, with a possible D match to TRBD1 (5 bases). The CDR3 loop spans 14 amino acids. Germline CDR1 MNHEY, CDR2 SVGAGI. V was clipped by 9 bases and J by 3 bases, with 14 bases between them. CDR3 nucleotide sequence: TGTGCCAGTTCGGGGGGACTACCTAATGAAAAACTGTTTTTT. Amino acid sequence: CASSGGLPNEKLFF.

This clonotype has just a few counts. This chain uses TRBV20-1 with TRBJ2-1; TRBD1 agrees at 11 bases. The CDR3 consists of 16 residues. Trimming cost V 4 bases and J 0 bases; bases outside gene matches: 5. The germline V gene encodes CDR1 DFQATT and CDR2 SNEGSKA (reference sequence). The CDR3 region has the DNA TGCAGTGCTAATGGACAGGGGGCAGACTCCTACAATGAGCAGTTCTTC. Translation gives CSANGQGADSYNEQFF.

The V gene is TRBV9, the J gene TRBJ2-7, with 9 nucleotides matching TRBD1. V shed 2 bases and J 5 bases; nucleotides not matched to a gene: 11. Germline-derived CDR1 and CDR2 are SGDLS and YYNGEE. CDR3 size: 16 residues. The CDR3 reads CASSVTTGQGFHEQYF. The CDR3 region has the DNA TGTGCCAGCAGCGTCACGACGGGACAGGGTTTCCACGAGCAGTACTTC.

The chain couples TRBV12-3 or TRBV12-4 to TRBJ2-7; unclear D gene. The length of the CDR3 is 13 residues. Trimming took 7 bases from V and 6 from J, leaving 16 bases between them. In DNA, the CDR3 is TGTGCCAGCACCAGGCCTGGTGGGTGCGAGCAGTACTTC. Translating gives CASTRPGGCEQYF.

The rearrangement links TRBV5-1 to TRBJ2-1, with 7 bases that match TRBD2. The germline V gene encodes CDR1 SGHRS and CDR2 YFSETQ. This CDR3 is built from 17 residues. The junction had 14 bases not matched to a gene; V was cut back by 3 bases and J by 5 bases. The CDR3 DNA reads TGCGCCAGCAGCTGGGGACTAACGGGGGAAGATCACAATGAGCAGTTCTTC. Translation: CASSWGLTGEDHNEQFF.

In nucleotides, the CDR3 is TGTGCCAGCAGCTTAAGTGGCGGGACTTTGGGTCAGCAGTTCTTC. Its protein product is CASSLSGGTLGQQFF. The gene calls are TRBV7-6 and TRBJ2-1; D is perhaps TRBD2 (6 bases). Per the germline V gene, CDR1 is SGHVS and CDR2 is FNYEAQ. This CDR3 is built from 15 residues. With 2 bases removed from V and 11 bases from J, the gap between germline ends came to 19 bases.

The chain couples TRBV7-9 to TRBJ1-4; D call uncertain. The CDR3 totals 14 residues. With 1 base removed from V and 6 bases from J, the gap between germline ends came to 9 bases. Germline V gives CDR1 SEHNR, CDR2 FQNEAQ (reference sequence). The DNA for the CDR3 is TGTGCCAGCAGCTTAGAAGCGGTTGATGAAAAACTGTTTTTT. This encodes CASSLEAVDEKLFF.

CDR3 loop: CASQTGENSPLHF. CDR3 bases: TGTGCCAGCCAGACAGGGGAAAATTCACCCCTCCACTTT. The V call is TRBV27, the J call TRBJ1-6, with TRBD1 matching over 8 bases. Trimming took 8 bases from V and 7 from J; bases not matched to a gene: 4. Germline V gives CDR1 MNHEY, CDR2 SMNVEV (reference sequence). The CDR3 runs to 13 residues.

This clonotype was detected only a few times. The rearrangement uses TRBV18 and TRBJ1-5; TRBD1 matches at 9 bases. V dropped 6 bases and J dropped 2; count of bases not matched to a gene: 5. This CDR3 comprises 15 residues. CDR1 is KGHSH, CDR2 LQKENI, per germline. CDR3 protein: CASSKTGGGNQPQHF. In DNA form, the CDR3 reads TGTGCCAGCTCCAAGACAGGGGGGGGCAATCAGCCCCAGCATTTT.

J is TRBJ1-5 and V is TRBV7-9; D call uncertain. Trimming took off 5 bases at V and 6 bases at J, with 11 bases between the two ends. The germline V gene encodes CDR1 SEHNR and CDR2 FQNEAQ (reference sequence). This CDR3 has 13 residues. CDR3 region: CASSLSSGQPQHF. The DNA for the CDR3 is TGTGCCAGCAGCCTGTCCTCCGGTCAGCCCCAGCATTTT.

This clonotype was observed many times. The chain combines TRBV11-2 with TRBJ1-6, with unresolved D. V was cut by 1 base and J by 7 bases, with 5 bases left in between. The V gene's germline CDR1 is SGHAT and CDR2 FQNNGV. The CDR3 length is 13 residues. CDR3 nucleotides: TGTGCCAGCAGCTTAGGGGCGAATTCACCCCTCCACTTT. Translating gives CASSLGANSPLHF.

The chain uses TRBV6-5 and TRBJ2-7, with TRBD2 as a possible D gene (6 bases). This CDR3 contains 16 residues. CDR1 is MNHEY and CDR2 is SVGAGI in the germline V gene. The germline V and J ends were trimmed by 2 bases and 0 bases, with 14 bases remaining between them. CDR3 sequence: CASSYGGRGSSYEQYF. CDR3 in DNA: TGTGCCAGCAGTTACGGTGGACGGGGGAGCTCCTACGAGCAGTACTTC.

The rearrangement uses TRBV20-1 and TRBJ2-1, with 8 positions matching TRBD2. The V gene end was trimmed by 3 bases and the J gene end by 9 bases; junction bases not matched to a gene: 13. CDR1 is DFQATT, CDR2 SNEGSKA, per germline (reference sequence). CDR3 length: 15 residues. CDR3 nucleotides: TGCAGTGCTAGGGATCGAGCGGGAGACCGGGGTGAGCAGTTCTTC. It specifies CSARDRAGDRGEQFF.

This clonotype was recorded a few times. This sequence joins TRBV20-1 and TRBJ1-6, with no clear D. CDR1 DFQATT and CDR2 SNEGSKA come from the germline V gene (reference sequence). This CDR3 has 12 amino acids. V dropped 2 bases and J dropped 8 bases, with 7 bases sitting between them. CDR3: CSARQEDSPLHF. CDR3 sequence (DNA): TGCAGTGCTAGACAGGAAGATTCACCCCTCCACTTT.

The chain recombines TRBV20-1 with TRBJ2-3, with 13 bases that match TRBD2. The CDR3 contains 16 residues. Germline CDR1 DFQATT, CDR2 SNEGSKA (reference sequence). V lost 6 bases, J lost 2 bases, and 8 bases stayed unmatched. The CDR3 sequence: CSAAGGTSGVTDTQYF. CDR3 DNA: TGCAGTGCCGCCGGGGGGACTAGCGGGGTCACAGATACGCAGTATTTT.

The V and J genes are TRBV25-1 and TRBJ2-1; a possible D gene is TRBD2 (6 bases). The CDR3 has 16 amino acids. The germline V gene encodes CDR1 MGHDK and CDR2 SYGVNS. V was trimmed by 8 bases and J by 3 bases, leaving 20 bases between them. CDR3 in amino acids: CASGGLGGGFYNEQFF. CDR3 in DNA: TGTGCCAGCGGCGGCTTGGGGGGAGGTTTCTACAATGAGCAGTTCTTC.

This clonotype turned up a few times. The CDR3 bases are TGCGCCAGCAGCCCTGTTCGGGTCTCCTACAATGAGCAGTTCTTC. This codes for CASSPVRVSYNEQFF. V is TRBV5-1 and J is TRBJ2-1; D unclear. Trimming stripped 4 bases from V and 0 bases from J, with 11 bases between. CDR3 length: 15 residues. CDR1 and CDR2 from the germline V gene are SGHRS and YFSETQ.